This T cell receptor beta chain came from a study of T cells in localized non-small cell lung cancer (TCRdb year 2020). For the wider study: T cell repertoires of 236 early-stage NSCLC patients were analyzed, with tumors being compared against uninvolved tumor-adjacent lungs. NSCLC patients had a mean age of roughly 66 years, and about 140 were male and about 110 female. The cohort was made up of around 240 treatment-naive NSCLC patients whose localized lung tumors had been resected. Paper-wide results and their limitations: Uninvolved tumor-adjacent lung showed the highest T cell clonality, higher than tumor, which suggests more focused antigenic responses in the uninvolved tumor-adjacent lung. Of the top 100 tumor clones, a median of about 53 were detected in paired uninvolved adjacent lung; approximately 30 were also among that lung's top 100. Since the design was exploratory, TCR variables were selected using unadjusted p-values with no false-discovery rate correction. Because multi-region tumor sequencing was not done, intratumor heterogeneity could not be ruled out. Higher blood T cell density associated with longer overall survival, while higher adjacent-lung clonality associated with shorter survival.

The CDR3 has 15 amino acids, counting the end cysteine and phenylalanine. Solely the CDR3 DNA is kept, with 45 bases framed from the first base. V sheds 0 bases and J sheds 2 bases, leaving 10 bases between their ends. CDR1 and CDR2 were assigned from the germline V gene as MGHRA and YSYEKL. In regard to this clone: What this receptor recognizes is not known. No quality values exist for individual bases; no much larger clone is one base distant.

TCR beta CDR3 regions were sequenced from DNA using the immunoSEQ Assay. The original methods were these. To compute T cell density, TCR beta template counts were normalized to usable DNA, which was estimated by amplifying housekeeping genes. Using the preseqR package, richness was estimated by extrapolating to 120,000 templates for tissue samples and 400,000 templates for PBMC samples. Clonality was taken to be one minus Pielou's evenness. Tissue-enriched TCRs were identified by differential abundance testing using productive amino-acid clonotypes, minimum total count 5 and alpha 0.1. The Jaccard Index and the Morisita Overlap Index were used to quantify repertoire overlap between compartments. TCR beta CDR3s were clustered by GLIPH together with public tetramer-defined viral CDR3s, and at least three viral sequences plus V-gene enrichment were required for viral motifs. Held by TCRdb, this immuneACCESS table contains in-frame sequences only and omits some clones. Under half of the omission traces to an unresolved V gene where checked; the cause of the rest is unknown. That table is the source of V, J and clone size, and D and trimming were worked out from the DNA. A total of 35,000 to 45,000 clones appear in this sample, roughly three quarters of them only once. The ten top clones hold approximately 35% of the sample.

At diagnosis, peripheral blood, uninvolved tumor-adjacent lung and tumor were collected and stored as a combination of fresh-frozen and FFPE material. Blood samples were analyzed as peripheral blood mononuclear cells for TCR repertoire profiling. This receptor was taken from a woman between 35 and 75 years old with stage II squamous cell lung carcinoma. Sample: PBMCs, taken before any cancer treatment. Here the chain combines TRBV4-1 and TRBJ2-5; tentative D gene TRBD2, with 5 bases matching. The DNA sequence reads TGCGCCAGCAGCCAAGATGGCGGGCCTCAAGAGACCCAGTACTTC. Its translation is CASSQDGGPQETQYF.